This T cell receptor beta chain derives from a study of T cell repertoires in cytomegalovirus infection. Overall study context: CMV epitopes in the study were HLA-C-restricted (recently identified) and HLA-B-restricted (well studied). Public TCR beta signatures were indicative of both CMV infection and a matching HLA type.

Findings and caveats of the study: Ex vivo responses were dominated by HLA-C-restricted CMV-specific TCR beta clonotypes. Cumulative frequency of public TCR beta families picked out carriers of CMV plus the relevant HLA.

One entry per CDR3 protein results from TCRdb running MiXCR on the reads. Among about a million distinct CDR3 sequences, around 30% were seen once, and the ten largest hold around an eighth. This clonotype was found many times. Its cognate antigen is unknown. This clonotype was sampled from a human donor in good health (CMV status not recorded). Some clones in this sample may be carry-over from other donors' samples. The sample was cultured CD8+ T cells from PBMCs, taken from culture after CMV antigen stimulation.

CDR3 loop: CASKLVGGGGSSYNEQFF. CDR3 nucleotide sequence: TGTGCCAGCAAGCTCGTGGGCGGGGGTGGTAGCTCCTACAATGAGCAGTTCTTC. The J gene is TRBJ2-1, the V gene TRBV7-6, with 7 bases fitting TRBD2. CDR1 SGHVS and CDR2 FNYEAQ come from the germline V gene. With V trimmed by 7 bases and J by 0 bases, 15 bases remained unmatched. The CDR3 has 18 amino acids.